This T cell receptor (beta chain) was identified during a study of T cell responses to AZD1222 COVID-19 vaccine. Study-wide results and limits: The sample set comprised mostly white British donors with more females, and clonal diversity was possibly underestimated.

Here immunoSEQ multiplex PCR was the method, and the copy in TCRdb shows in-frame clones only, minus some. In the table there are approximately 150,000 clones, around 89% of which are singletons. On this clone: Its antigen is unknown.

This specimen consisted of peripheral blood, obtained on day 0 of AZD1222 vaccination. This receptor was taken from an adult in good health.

The CDR3 nucleotides are TGTGCCAGCAGCTGGACCCCCCAAAACTACGAGCAGTACTTC. Its translation is CASSWTPQNYEQYF. The chain has TRBV11-3 and TRBJ2-7, with D hard to call. Deletions cut 4 bases from V and 3 bases from J, with 13 bases between. This CDR3 region has 14 residues. In germline, CDR1 is SGHNT, CDR2 YENEEA. The full variable domain, in which reference TRBV11-3 and TRBJ2-7 provide the parts outside the CDR3, is EAGVVQSPRYKIIEKKQPVAFWCNPISGHNTLYWYLQNLGQGPELLIRYENEEAVDDSQLPKDRFSAERLKGVDSTLKIQPAELGDSAVYLCASSWTPQNYEQYFGPGTRLTVT.